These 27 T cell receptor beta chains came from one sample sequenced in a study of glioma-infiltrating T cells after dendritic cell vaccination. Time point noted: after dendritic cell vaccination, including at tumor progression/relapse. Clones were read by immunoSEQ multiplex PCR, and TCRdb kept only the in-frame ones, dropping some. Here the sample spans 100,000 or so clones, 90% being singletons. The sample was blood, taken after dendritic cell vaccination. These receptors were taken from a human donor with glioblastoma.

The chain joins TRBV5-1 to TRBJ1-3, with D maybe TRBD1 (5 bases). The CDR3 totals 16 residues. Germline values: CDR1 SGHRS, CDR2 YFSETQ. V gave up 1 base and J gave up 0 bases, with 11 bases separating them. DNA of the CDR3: TGCGCCAGCAGCTTGCCGGAGGGGTACTCTGGAAACACCATATATTTT. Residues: CASSLPEGYSGNTIYF.

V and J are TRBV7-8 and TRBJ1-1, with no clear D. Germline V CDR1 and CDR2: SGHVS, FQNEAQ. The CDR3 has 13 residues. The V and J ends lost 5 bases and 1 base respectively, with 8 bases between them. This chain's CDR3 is CASSPPSNTEAFF. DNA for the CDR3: TGTGCCAGCAGCCCCCCGTCGAACACTGAAGCTTTCTTT.

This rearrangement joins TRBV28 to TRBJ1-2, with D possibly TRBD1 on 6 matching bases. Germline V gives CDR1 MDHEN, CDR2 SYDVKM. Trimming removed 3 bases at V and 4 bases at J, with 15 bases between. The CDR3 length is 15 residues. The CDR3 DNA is TGTGCCAGCAGTTTTTTCCAGGGCAGGGGCTATGGCTACACCTTC. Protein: CASSFFQGRGYGYTF.

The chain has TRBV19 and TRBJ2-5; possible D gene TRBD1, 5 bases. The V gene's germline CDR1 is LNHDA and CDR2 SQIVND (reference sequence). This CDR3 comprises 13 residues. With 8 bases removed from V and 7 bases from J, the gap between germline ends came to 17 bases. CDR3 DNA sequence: TGTGCCAGTTCTACGACTGGGGCCGGGACCCAGTACTTC. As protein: CASSTTGAGTQYF.

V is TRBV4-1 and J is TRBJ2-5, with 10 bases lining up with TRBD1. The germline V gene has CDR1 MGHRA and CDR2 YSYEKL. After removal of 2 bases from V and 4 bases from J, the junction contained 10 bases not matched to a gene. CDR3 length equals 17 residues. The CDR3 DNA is TGCGCCAGCAGCCAACCAAGGGGACAGGGGATGACAGAGACCCAGTACTTC. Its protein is CASSQPRGQGMTETQYF.

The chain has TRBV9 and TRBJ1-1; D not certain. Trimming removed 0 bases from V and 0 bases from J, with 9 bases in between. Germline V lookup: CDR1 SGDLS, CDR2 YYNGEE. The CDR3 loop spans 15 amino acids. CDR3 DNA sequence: TGTGCCAGCAGCGTAGGAGTTGGGCTGAACACTGAAGCTTTCTTT. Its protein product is CASSVGVGLNTEAFF.

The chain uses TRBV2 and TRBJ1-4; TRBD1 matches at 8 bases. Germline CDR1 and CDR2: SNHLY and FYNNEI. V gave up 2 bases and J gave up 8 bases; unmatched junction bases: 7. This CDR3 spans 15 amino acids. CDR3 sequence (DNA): TGTGCCAGCAGTGAAAGGACAGGGTGGGAAGAAAAACTGTTTTTT. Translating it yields CASSERTGWEEKLFF.

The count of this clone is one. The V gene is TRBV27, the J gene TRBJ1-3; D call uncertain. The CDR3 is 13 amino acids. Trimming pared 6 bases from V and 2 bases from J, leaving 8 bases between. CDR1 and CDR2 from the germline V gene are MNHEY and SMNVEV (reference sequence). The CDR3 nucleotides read TGTGCCAGCAGCGGGTTACCTGGAAACACCATATATTTT. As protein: CASSGLPGNTIYF.

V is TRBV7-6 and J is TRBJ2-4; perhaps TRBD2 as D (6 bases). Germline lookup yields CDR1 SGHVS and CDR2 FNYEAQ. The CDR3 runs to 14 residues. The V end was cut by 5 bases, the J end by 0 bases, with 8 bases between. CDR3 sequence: CASSPGEAKNIQYF. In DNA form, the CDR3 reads TGTGCCAGCAGCCCGGGGGAAGCCAAAAACATTCAGTACTTC.

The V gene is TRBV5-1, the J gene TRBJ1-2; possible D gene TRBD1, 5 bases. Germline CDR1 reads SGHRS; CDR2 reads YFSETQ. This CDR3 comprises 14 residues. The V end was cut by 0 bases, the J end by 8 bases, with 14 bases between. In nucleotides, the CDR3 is TGCGCCAGCAGCTTGGAACGGGGACTCCAGGGCTACACCTTC. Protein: CASSLERGLQGYTF.

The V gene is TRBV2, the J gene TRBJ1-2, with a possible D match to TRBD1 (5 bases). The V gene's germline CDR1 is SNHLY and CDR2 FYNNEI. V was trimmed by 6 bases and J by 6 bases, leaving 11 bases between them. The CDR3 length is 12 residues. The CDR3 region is CASREGPDGYTF. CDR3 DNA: TGTGCCAGCAGGGAGGGACCTGATGGCTACACCTTC.

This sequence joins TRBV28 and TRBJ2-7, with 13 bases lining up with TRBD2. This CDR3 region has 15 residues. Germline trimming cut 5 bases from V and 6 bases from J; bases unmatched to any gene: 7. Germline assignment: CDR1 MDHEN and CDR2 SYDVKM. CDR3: CASSPGLAGVGEQYF. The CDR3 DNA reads TGTGCCAGCAGTCCAGGACTAGCGGGAGTAGGCGAGCAGTACTTC.

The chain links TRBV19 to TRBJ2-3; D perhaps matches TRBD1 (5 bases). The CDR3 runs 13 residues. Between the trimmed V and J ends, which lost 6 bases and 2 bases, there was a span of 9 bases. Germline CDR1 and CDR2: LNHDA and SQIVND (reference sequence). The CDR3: CASRQANTDTQYF. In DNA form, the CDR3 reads TGTGCCAGTAGACAGGCCAACACAGATACGCAGTATTTT.

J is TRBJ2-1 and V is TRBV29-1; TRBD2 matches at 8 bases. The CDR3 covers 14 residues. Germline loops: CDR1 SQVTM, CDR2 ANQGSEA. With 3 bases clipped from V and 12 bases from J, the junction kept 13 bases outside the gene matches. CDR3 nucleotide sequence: TGCAGCGTTGAGGAGCGGGAGATTGTAAGTGTGCAGTTCTTC. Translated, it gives CSVEEREIVSVQFF.

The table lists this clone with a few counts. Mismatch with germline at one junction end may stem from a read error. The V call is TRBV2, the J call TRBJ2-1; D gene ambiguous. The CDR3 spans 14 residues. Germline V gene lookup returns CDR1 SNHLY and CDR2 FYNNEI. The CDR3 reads CASIEQSPYNEQFF. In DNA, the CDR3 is TGTGCCAGCATTGAACAGTCACCCTACAATGAGCAGTTCTTC.

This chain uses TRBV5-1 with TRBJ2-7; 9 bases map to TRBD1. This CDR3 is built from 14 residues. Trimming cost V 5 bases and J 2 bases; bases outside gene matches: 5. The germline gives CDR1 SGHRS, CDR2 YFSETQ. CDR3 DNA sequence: TGCGCCAGCAGGCCCACAGGGGGCCCCTACGAGCAGTACTTC. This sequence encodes CASRPTGGPYEQYF.

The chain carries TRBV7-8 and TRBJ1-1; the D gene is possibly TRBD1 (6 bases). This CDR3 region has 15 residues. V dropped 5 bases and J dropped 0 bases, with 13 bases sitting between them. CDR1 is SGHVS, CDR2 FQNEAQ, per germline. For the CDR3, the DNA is TGTGCCAGCAGCGACGCGGGGGCTCTGAACACTGAAGCTTTCTTT. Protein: CASSDAGALNTEAFF.

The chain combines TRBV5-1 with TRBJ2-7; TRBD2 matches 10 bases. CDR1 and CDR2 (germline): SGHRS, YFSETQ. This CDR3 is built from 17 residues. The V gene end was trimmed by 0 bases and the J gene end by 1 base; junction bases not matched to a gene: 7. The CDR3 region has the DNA TGCGCCAGCAGCTTGGCCCCTCTAGCGGGGGTTTCCTACGAGCAGTACTTC. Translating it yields CASSLAPLAGVSYEQYF.

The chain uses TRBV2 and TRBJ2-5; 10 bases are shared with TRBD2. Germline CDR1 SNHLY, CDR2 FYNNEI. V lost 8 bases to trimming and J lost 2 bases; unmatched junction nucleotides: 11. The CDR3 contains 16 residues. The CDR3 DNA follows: TGTGCCAGCCGTCTCGCGGGACTAGCGTTACAAGAGACCCAGTACTTC. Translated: CASRLAGLALQETQYF.

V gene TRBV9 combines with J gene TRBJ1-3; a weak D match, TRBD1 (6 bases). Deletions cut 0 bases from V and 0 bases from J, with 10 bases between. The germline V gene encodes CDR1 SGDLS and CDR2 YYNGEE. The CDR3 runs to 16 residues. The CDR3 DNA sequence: TGTGCCAGCAGCGTAGGTACAGGGCTCTCTGGAAACACCATATATTTT. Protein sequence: CASSVGTGLSGNTIYF. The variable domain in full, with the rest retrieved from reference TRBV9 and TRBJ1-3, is DSGVTQTPKHLITATGQRVTLRCSPRSGDLSVYWYQQSLDQGLQFLIQYYNGEERAKGNILERFSAQQFPDLHSELNLSSLELGDSALYFCASSVGTGLSGNTIYFGEGSWLTVV.

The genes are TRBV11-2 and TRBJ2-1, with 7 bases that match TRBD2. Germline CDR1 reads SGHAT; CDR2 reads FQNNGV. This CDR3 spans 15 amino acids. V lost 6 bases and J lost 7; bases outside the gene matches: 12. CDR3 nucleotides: TGTGCCAGCAGTTCCCGGGACTACAGTTGGAATGAGCAGTTCTTC. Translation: CASSSRDYSWNEQFF.

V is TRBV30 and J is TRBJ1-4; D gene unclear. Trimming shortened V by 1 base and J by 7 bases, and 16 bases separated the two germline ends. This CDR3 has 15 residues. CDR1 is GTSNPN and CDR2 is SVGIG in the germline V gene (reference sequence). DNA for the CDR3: TGTGCCTGGAGTGGTATTTACCGAGGTAGTGAAAAACTGTTTTTT. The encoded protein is CAWSGIYRGSEKLFF.

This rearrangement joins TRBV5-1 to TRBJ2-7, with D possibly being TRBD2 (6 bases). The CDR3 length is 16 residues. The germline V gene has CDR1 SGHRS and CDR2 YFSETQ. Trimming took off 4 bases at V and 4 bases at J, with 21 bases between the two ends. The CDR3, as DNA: TGCGCCAGCAGCCCGACCTCGGGACCGGAGGGTTACGAGCAGTACTTC. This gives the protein CASSPTSGPEGYEQYF.

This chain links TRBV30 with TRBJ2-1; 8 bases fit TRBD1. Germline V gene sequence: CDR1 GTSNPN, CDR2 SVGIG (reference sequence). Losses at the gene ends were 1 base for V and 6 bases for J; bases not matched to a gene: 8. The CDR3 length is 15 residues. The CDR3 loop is CAWSEGTGPFNEQFF. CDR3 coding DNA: TGTGCCTGGAGTGAGGGGACAGGTCCCTTCAATGAGCAGTTCTTC.

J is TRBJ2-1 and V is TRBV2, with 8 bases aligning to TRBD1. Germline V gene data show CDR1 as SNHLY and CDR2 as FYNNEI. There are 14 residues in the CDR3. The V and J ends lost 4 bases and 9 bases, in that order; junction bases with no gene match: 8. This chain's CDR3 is CASSGGQGWGEQFF. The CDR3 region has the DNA TGTGCCAGCAGTGGTGGACAGGGATGGGGTGAGCAGTTCTTC.

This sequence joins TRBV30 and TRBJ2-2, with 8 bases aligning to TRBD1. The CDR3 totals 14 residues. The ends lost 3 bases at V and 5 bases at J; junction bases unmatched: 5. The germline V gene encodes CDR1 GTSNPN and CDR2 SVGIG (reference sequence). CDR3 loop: CAWRDRAVTGELFF. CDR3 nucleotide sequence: TGTGCCTGGAGGGACAGGGCAGTAACCGGGGAGCTGTTTTTT.

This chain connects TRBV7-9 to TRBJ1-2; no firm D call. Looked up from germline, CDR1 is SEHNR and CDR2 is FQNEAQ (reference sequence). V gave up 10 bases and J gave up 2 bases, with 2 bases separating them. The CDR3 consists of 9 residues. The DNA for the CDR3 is TGTGCCACGAACTATGGCTACACCTTC. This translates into CATNYGYTF. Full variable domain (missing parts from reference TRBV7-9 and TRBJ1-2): DTGVSQNPRHKITKRGQNVTFRCDPISEHNRLYWYRQTLGQGPEFLTYFQNEAQLEKSRLLSDRFSAERPKGSFSTLEIQRTEQGDSAMYLCATNYGYTFGSGTRLTVV.